These 19 T cell receptor beta chains originate from one sample sequenced in a study of T cells in Graves' hyperthyroidism and ophthalmopathy. The TCR beta CDR3 regions underwent amplification using RNA transcripts as the source. The HTBI set primed first-round TCR CDR3 RT-PCR. TCRdb passed the multiplex PCR reads through MiXCR, listing each CDR3 protein once. In the table there are hundreds of thousands of distinct CDR3 sequences, roughly 40% of which are singletons. Sequences were obtained from blood. These receptors were obtained from a man in his late teens or twenties with Graves' hyperthyroidism.

As to this clonotype: Given a much more abundant clone one base away, this may be a read error. The rearrangement links TRBV11-2 to TRBJ1-5; no firm D call. Germline values: CDR1 SGHAT, CDR2 FQNNGV. The CDR3 is made up of 14 amino acids. In nucleotides, the CDR3 is TGTGTCAGCAGCGCGAGAGGGCTGAATCAGCCCCAGCATTTT. Translation gives CVSSARGLNQPQHF. The complete variable domain, with remaining parts taken from reference TRBV11-2 and TRBJ1-5, reads EAGVAQSPRYKIIEKRQSVAFWCNPISGHATLYWYQQILGQGPKLLIQFQNNGVVDDSQLPKDRFSAERLKGVDSTLKIQPAKLEDSAVYLCVSSARGLNQPQHFGDGTRLSIL.

This clonotype came up many times. The V gene is TRBV7-6, the J gene TRBJ2-5; 12 bases align to TRBD2. The junction had 3 bases not matched to a gene; V was cut back by 2 bases and J by 5 bases. This CDR3 is 15 amino acids long. Germline CDR1 is SGHVS and CDR2 is FNYEAQ. CDR3 sequence (DNA): TGTGCCAGCAGCTTACTAGCGGGAGGGGGTGAGACCCAGTACTTC. Its translation: CASSLLAGGGETQYF.

The table lists this clonotype with many counts. This sequence joins TRBV29-1 and TRBJ1-4; 7 bases fit TRBD1. The germline gives CDR1 SQVTM, CDR2 ANQGSEA. Trimming at V came to 0 bases and at J to 7 bases, leaving 11 bases not matched to a gene. The CDR3 length is 16 residues. Here the CDR3 reads CSVEDPTQGPIEKLFF. CDR3 coding DNA: TGCAGCGTTGAAGACCCAACACAGGGGCCGATTGAAAAACTGTTTTTT.

This clonotype was seen at least ten times. The V gene is TRBV20-1, the J gene TRBJ2-7; D uncertain. The germline V gene encodes CDR1 DFQATT and CDR2 SNEGSKA (reference sequence). This CDR3 spans 9 amino acids. V was shortened by 4 bases and J by 10 bases, with 8 bases between the two germline ends. CDR3 in amino acids: CSAMKGQYF. The CDR3 DNA sequence: TGCAGTGCTATGAAAGGACAGTACTTC.

This clonotype was observed a few times. J is TRBJ1-5 and V is TRBV19, with TRBD1 matching over 7 bases. In germline, CDR1 is LNHDA, CDR2 SQIVND (reference sequence). This CDR3 comprises 15 residues. The junction had 11 bases not matched to a gene; V was cut back by 9 bases and J by 3 bases. CDR3 residues: CASEPGTDYNQPQHF. CDR3 coding DNA: TGTGCCAGCGAACCCGGGACAGACTACAATCAGCCCCAGCATTTT.

V gene TRBV2 combines with J gene TRBJ1-1, with D possibly TRBD1 on 5 matching bases. V was clipped by 3 bases and J by 6 bases, with 11 bases between them. The germline CDR1 and CDR2 sequences are SNHLY and FYNNEI. There are 13 residues in the CDR3. The CDR3, as DNA: TGTGCCAGCAGTGACAGGGAGTTCTCTGAAGCTTTCTTT. This encodes CASSDREFSEAFF. The variable domain in full, with the rest retrieved from reference TRBV2 and TRBJ1-1, is EPEVTQTPSHQVTQMGQEVILRCVPISNHLYFYWYRQILGQKVEFLVSFYNNEISEKSEIFDDQFSVERPDGSNFTLKIRSTKLEDSAMYFCASSDREFSEAFFGQGTRLTVV.

This clonotype was picked up a small number of times. CDR3 in DNA: TGTGCCACCAGCAGAGGGACTAGCGGGTTGCTAATGGGGGCCGGGGAGCTGTTTTTT. Protein: CATSRGTSGLLMGAGELFF. The chain uses TRBV15 and TRBJ2-2, with 11 bases fitting TRBD2. This CDR3 comprises 19 residues. The J segment lost 6 bases and the V segment lost 1 base, leaving 13 bases of the junction unmatched. The germline V gene has CDR1 LNHNV and CDR2 YYDKDF (reference sequence). The whole variable domain, remainder taken from reference TRBV15 and TRBJ2-2, is DAMVIQNPRYQVTQFGKPVTLSCSQTLNHNVMYWYQQKSSQAPKLLFHYYDKDFNNEADTPDNFQSRRPNTSFCFLDIRSPGLGDTAMYLCATSRGTSGLLMGAGELFFGEGSRLTVL.

This clonotype was found once. This sequence joins TRBV4-3 and TRBJ2-5; D perhaps matches TRBD2 (6 bases). CDR3 length: 15 residues. V was cut by 3 bases and J by 5 bases, with 16 bases left in between. Germline V gene data show CDR1 as LGHNA and CDR2 as YSLEER. The CDR3: CASSQGTGTFETQYF. The CDR3 bases are TGCGCCAGCAGCCAGGGCACCGGGACTTTTGAGACCCAGTACTTC.

This clonotype was observed a handful of times. The chain has TRBV20-1 and TRBJ2-7, with 7 positions matching TRBD1. V shed 3 bases, J shed 5 bases, and the junction held 7 bases outside the gene matches. Germline V gene sequence: CDR1 DFQATT, CDR2 SNEGSKA (reference sequence). CDR3 size: 13 residues. Here the CDR3 reads CSASRQGLDEQYF. The CDR3 nucleotides are TGCAGTGCTAGTCGACAGGGCCTAGACGAGCAGTACTTC.

J is TRBJ1-3 and V is TRBV6-5; D not certain. The CDR3 has 13 residues. V lost 5 bases and J 2 bases, leaving 7 bases between the germline ends. Germline CDR1 reads MNHEY; CDR2 reads SVGAGI. The CDR3 spells CASSETAGNTIYF. The CDR3 bases are TGTGCCAGCAGTGAAACGGCTGGAAACACCATATATTTT.

In its sample, this clonotype was seen many times. The gene calls are TRBV7-9 and TRBJ1-6; D not resolved. Germline V gene lookup returns CDR1 SEHNR and CDR2 FQNEAQ (reference sequence). This CDR3 is built from 13 residues. Between the trimmed V and J ends, which lost 4 bases and 7 bases, there was a span of 8 bases. The CDR3 nucleotides read TGTGCCAGCAGCTCCGGACGGAATTCACCCCTCCACTTT. This encodes CASSSGRNSPLHF.

This clonotype was counted many times. V is TRBV25-1 and J is TRBJ1-1, with TRBD1 as a possible D gene (5 bases). CDR3 length equals 15 residues. The V and J ends lost 1 base and 2 bases respectively, with 11 bases between them. Germline V gene sequence: CDR1 MGHDK, CDR2 SYGVNS. The chain's CDR3 is CASSEWGGANTEAFF. Written as DNA, the CDR3 is TGTGCCAGCAGTGAATGGGGAGGGGCAAACACTGAAGCTTTCTTT.

The V gene is TRBV25-1, the J gene TRBJ1-2, with a tentative D call TRBD1 (6 bases). The CDR3 covers 14 residues. The V gene lost 3 bases and the J gene lost 1 base, with 9 bases spanning the gap. CDR1 MGHDK and CDR2 SYGVNS come from the germline V gene. The CDR3: CASSDGGSNYGYTF. As DNA, the CDR3 is TGTGCCAGCAGTGACGGGGGCAGTAACTATGGCTACACCTTC.

The chain has TRBV12-3 or TRBV12-4 and TRBJ1-2, with a possible D match to TRBD1 (5 bases). Between the trimmed V and J ends, which lost 5 bases and 8 bases, there was a span of 15 bases. This CDR3 is built from 13 residues. This CDR3 reads CASSRGRDRGYTF. As DNA, the CDR3 is TGTGCCAGCAGTCGAGGCAGGGACCGCGGCTACACCTTC.

This clonotype was seen just once. The chain links TRBV7-9 to TRBJ1-2; D call uncertain. Trimming pared 3 bases from V and 3 bases from J, leaving 11 bases between. The germline V gene has CDR1 SEHNR and CDR2 FQNEAQ (reference sequence). This CDR3 has 14 amino acids. The CDR3 DNA reads as TGTGCCAGCAGCTTTGTAGGGCGCGACTATGGCTACACCTTC. Residues: CASSFVGRDYGYTF.

To note about this clonotype: One junction end disagrees with the germline gene, perhaps due to a read error. This chain uses TRBV5-1 with TRBJ1-3; 7 bases agree with TRBD1. In germline, CDR1 is SGHRS, CDR2 YFSETQ. The CDR3 has 16 residues. The CDR3, as DNA: TGTGCCAGTGAACAGAAGACAGGGCCTTCCGGAAACACCATATATTTT. It specifies CASEQKTGPSGNTIYF.

The rearrangement links TRBV2 to TRBJ1-5, with 10 bases matching TRBD1. CDR1 is SNHLY, CDR2 FYNNEI, per germline. This CDR3 comprises 12 residues. The V gene end was trimmed by 8 bases and the J gene end by 13 bases; junction bases not matched to a gene: 8. The CDR3: CASGQGVGNQHF. In nucleotides, the CDR3 is TGTGCCAGCGGACAGGGGGTTGGCAATCAGCATTTT.

There are many counts of this clonotype. V is TRBV9 and J is TRBJ2-7; D is possibly TRBD2 (5 bases). V was shortened by 0 bases and J by 7 bases, with 14 bases between the two germline ends. Germline loops: CDR1 SGDLS, CDR2 YYNGEE. This CDR3 spans 14 amino acids. The CDR3 nucleotides read TGTGCCAGCAGCGTAGACCACAGTTCGGGGGAGCAGTACTTC. Translating it yields CASSVDHSSGEQYF.

V and J are TRBV9 and TRBJ2-3; D might be TRBD1 (6 bases). Looked up from germline, CDR1 is SGDLS and CDR2 is YYNGEE. Trimming took 4 bases from V and 5 from J, leaving 11 bases between them. The CDR3 runs 13 residues. The CDR3 nucleotides read TGTGCCAGCAGCAGGTACAGGGAAGATACGCAGTATTTT. It codes for CASSRYREDTQYF.